The 26 T cell receptor beta chains presented below share a single source sample, sequenced in a study of shared clonotypes between healthy human individuals. Using immunoSEQ multiplex PCR, the repertoire was profiled, and TCRdb retains in-frame clones only, with some absent. Found here are approximately 1.5 million clones, roughly 98.5% of them singletons; the top ten hold over 0.3%. Source material: naive CD4+ T cells sorted from blood. Described subset: CD45RA+ positively selected. The receptors were gathered from a man aged 25 to 40 in good health.

The chain couples TRBV2 to TRBJ2-3; a weak D match, TRBD1 (6 bases). Trimming left V 3 bases short and J 8 bases short, with 15 bases between. The CDR3 totals 14 residues. CDR1 is SNHLY, CDR2 FYNNEI, per germline. The CDR3 sequence: CASSEGGEGGTQYF. The CDR3 bases are TGTGCCAGCAGTGAGGGCGGTGAAGGGGGTACGCAGTATTTT.

V is TRBV7-9 and J is TRBJ2-3; a possible D gene is TRBD2 (5 bases). The CDR3 has 16 amino acids. The germline V and J ends were trimmed by 2 bases and 0 bases, with 12 bases remaining between them. Germline CDR1 reads SEHNR; CDR2 reads FQNEAQ (reference sequence). The CDR3 DNA follows: TGTGCCAGCAGCTTACCCCGCGCGGGCAGCACAGATACGCAGTATTTT. Amino acids: CASSLPRAGSTDTQYF.

The V and J genes are TRBV5-1 and TRBJ2-5, with 8 bases aligning to TRBD1. V shed 5 bases and J 5 bases; nucleotides not matched to a gene: 8. CDR3 length equals 14 residues. The germline V gene has CDR1 SGHRS and CDR2 YFSETQ. DNA for the CDR3: TGCGCCAGCAGTCCTCGACAGGGGCGGGAGACCCAGTACTTC. The encoded protein is CASSPRQGRETQYF. The full variable domain, completed using reference TRBV5-1 and TRBJ2-5, is KAGVTQTPRYLIKTRGQQVTLSCSPISGHRSVSWYQQTPGQGLQFLFEYFSETQRNKGNFPGRFSGRQFSNSRSEMNVSTLELGDSALYLCASSPRQGRETQYFGPGTRLLVL.

The chain combines TRBV6-6 with TRBJ2-7; D may be TRBD1 (6 bases). CDR1 is MNHNY and CDR2 is SVGAGI in the germline V gene (reference sequence). Trimming stripped 11 bases from V and 1 base from J, with 24 bases between. This CDR3 is 16 amino acids long. The CDR3 loop reads CAASPHDRTASYEQYF. DNA of the CDR3: TGTGCCGCCTCACCCCACGACAGGACCGCTTCCTACGAGCAGTACTTC.

The chain is built from TRBV5-8 and TRBJ2-3; 7 nucleotides agree with TRBD2. Losses at the gene ends were 2 bases for V and 4 bases for J; bases not matched to a gene: 10. The CDR3 extends over 16 amino acids. Germline V gene sequence: CDR1 SGHTS, CDR2 YDEGEE. In nucleotides, the CDR3 is TGTGCCAGCAGCTTCGGGTGGGAGGGCCGAGCAGATACGCAGTATTTT. Protein: CASSFGWEGRADTQYF.

Of note for this clone: Other DNA sequences within the sample encode an identical CDR3. V gene TRBV30 combines with J gene TRBJ1-1; possible D gene TRBD1, 6 bases. This CDR3 contains 13 residues. Trimming removed 3 bases at V and 0 bases at J, with 8 bases between. Germline V CDR1 and CDR2: GTSNPN, SVGIG (reference sequence). CDR3 coding DNA: TGTGCCTGGAGCAGGGGCATGAACACTGAAGCTTTCTTT. This codes for CAWSRGMNTEAFF.

V usage is TRBV19 and J usage is TRBJ2-1, with 9 bases fitting TRBD1. Trimming took 1 base from V and 15 from J; bases not matched to a gene: 7. CDR3 size: 13 residues. Germline CDR1 LNHDA, CDR2 SQIVND (reference sequence). CDR3 bases: TGTGCCAGTAGTATAGTCGAAGGGACAGGGACGTTCTTC. Its translation: CASSIVEGTGTFF.

The chain is built from TRBV4-3 and TRBJ2-7; TRBD2 aligns across 7 bases. This CDR3 has 13 amino acids. V shed 1 base and J 3 bases; nucleotides not matched to a gene: 0. Germline V lookup: CDR1 LGHNA, CDR2 YSLEER. The CDR3 is CASSQGGGYEQYF. The CDR3 coding sequence is TGCGCCAGCAGCCAAGGGGGGGGCTACGAGCAGTACTTC.

J is TRBJ1-4 and V is TRBV28; possible D gene TRBD1, 5 bases. The CDR3 contains 15 residues. Germline lookup yields CDR1 MDHEN and CDR2 SYDVKM. The V end was cut by 4 bases, the J end by 0 bases, with 9 bases between. This CDR3 reads CASSSGSATNEKLFF. The CDR3 nucleotides read TGTGCCAGCAGTTCAGGGTCGGCAACTAATGAAAAACTGTTTTTT.

The chain has TRBV14 and TRBJ2-7; no firm D call. The CDR3 consists of 15 residues. With 0 bases removed from V and 4 bases from J, the gap between germline ends came to 13 bases. The germline V gene encodes CDR1 SGHDN and CDR2 FVKESK. The CDR3 region has the DNA TGTGCCAGCAGCCAAGATTGGGCGAGAAGATACGAGCAGTACTTC. This codes for CASSQDWARRYEQYF.

This chain connects TRBV5-1 to TRBJ2-7; D unclear. The V and J ends lost 4 bases and 4 bases respectively, with 15 bases between them. The CDR3 is 14 residues long. Germline V lookup: CDR1 SGHRS, CDR2 YFSETQ. The CDR3 sequence is CASSARPENYEQYF. In DNA, the CDR3 is TGCGCCAGCAGCGCCCGACCCGAGAATTACGAGCAGTACTTC.

The genes are TRBV29-1 and TRBJ2-1, with TRBD2 matching over 14 bases. The CDR3 sequence is 14 residues long. Unmatched junction bases numbered 6, after V lost 7 bases and J lost 7 bases. Germline CDR1 SQVTM, CDR2 ANQGSEA. The CDR3 is CSARGLAGANEQFF. CDR3 coding DNA: TGCAGCGCGAGGGGACTAGCGGGAGCTAATGAGCAGTTCTTC.

The chain joins TRBV2 to TRBJ2-7; 7 bases agree with TRBD1. The CDR3 covers 14 residues. Unmatched junction bases numbered 13, after V lost 8 bases and J lost 6 bases. The germline V gene encodes CDR1 SNHLY and CDR2 FYNNEI. The CDR3 nucleotides read TGTGCCAGCGTATCTAGACAGGGAACCGGCGAGCAGTACTTC. Translation: CASVSRQGTGEQYF. Complete variable domain (other parts from reference TRBV2 and TRBJ2-7): EPEVTQTPSHQVTQMGQEVILRCVPISNHLYFYWYRQILGQKVEFLVSFYNNEISEKSEIFDDQFSVERPDGSNFTLKIRSTKLEDSAMYFCASVSRQGTGEQYFGPGTRLTVT.

J is TRBJ2-5 and V is TRBV5-1; D uncertain. CDR3 length equals 15 residues. V lost 0 bases, J lost 4 bases, and 13 bases lay in between. Germline V gives CDR1 SGHRS, CDR2 YFSETQ. The DNA of the CDR3 is TGCGCCAGCAGCTTGGCCGGGCAGAGTGGAGAGACCCAGTACTTC. The encoded protein is CASSLAGQSGETQYF.

As DNA, the CDR3 is TGCGCCAGCAGCCCCTCTAGCCGTGGCACTGAAGCTTTCTTT. This encodes CASSPSSRGTEAFF. The V gene is TRBV5-1, the J gene TRBJ1-1; D remains ambiguous. V lost 4 bases, J lost 4 bases, and 14 bases lay in between. Germline values: CDR1 SGHRS, CDR2 YFSETQ. The CDR3 extends over 14 amino acids.

This clone showed up just once. The same CDR3 arises from other DNA sequences in this sample as well. The gene calls are TRBV7-8 and TRBJ2-2; D tentatively reads TRBD1 or TRBD2 (5 bases each). This CDR3 spans 14 amino acids. Germline V gene data show CDR1 as SGHVS and CDR2 as FQNEAQ. Trimming took off 4 bases at V and 1 base at J, with 7 bases between the two ends. The CDR3 here is CASSSGRNTGELFF. CDR3 sequence (DNA): TGTGCCAGCAGCTCGGGACGGAACACCGGGGAGCTGTTTTTT.

The V and J genes are TRBV15 and TRBJ1-2; D is uncertain. Per germline, CDR1 LNHNV and CDR2 YYDKDF (reference sequence). The ends were cut back, 0 bases at V and 3 bases at J, with 14 bases in the middle. This CDR3 spans 16 amino acids. The CDR3 loop reads CATSRDSKGGYYGYTF. The CDR3, as DNA: TGTGCCACCAGCAGAGATTCGAAGGGTGGGTACTATGGCTACACCTTC. Drawing the rest from reference TRBV15 and TRBJ1-2, the complete variable domain is DAMVIQNPRYQVTQFGKPVTLSCSQTLNHNVMYWYQQKSSQAPKLLFHYYDKDFNNEADTPDNFQSRRPNTSFCFLDIRSPGLGDTAMYLCATSRDSKGGYYGYTFGSGTRLTVV.

The rearrangement links TRBV7-9 to TRBJ2-3; TRBD1 agrees at 12 bases. CDR1 is SEHNR, CDR2 FQNEAQ, per germline (reference sequence). The V and J ends lost 4 bases and 1 base, in that order; junction bases with no gene match: 0. The CDR3 consists of 15 residues. The DNA of the CDR3 is TGTGCCAGCAGCTGGGACAGGGGGCGCACAGATACGCAGTATTTT. It encodes CASSWDRGRTDTQYF. Full variable domain (remainder filled in from reference TRBV7-9 and TRBJ2-3): DTGVSQNPRHKITKRGQNVTFRCDPISEHNRLYWYRQTLGQGPEFLTYFQNEAQLEKSRLLSDRFSAERPKGSFSTLEIQRTEQGDSAMYLCASSWDRGRTDTQYFGPGTRLTVL.

V is TRBV2 and J is TRBJ2-5; D possibly uses TRBD1 or TRBD2 (5 bases each). This CDR3 is 14 amino acids long. Germline loops: CDR1 SNHLY, CDR2 FYNNEI. V lost 6 bases, J lost 5 bases, and 16 bases lay in between. CDR3 bases: TGTGCCAGCAGAAGGGGAGAACAGAGTGAGACCCAGTACTTC. Translated: CASRRGEQSETQYF.

About this clone itself: This sample includes further DNA sequences coding for the same CDR3. The gene calls are TRBV15 and TRBJ2-7; 10 positions match TRBD2. Per the germline V gene, CDR1 is LNHNV and CDR2 is YYDKDF (reference sequence). The CDR3 covers 15 residues. V was clipped by 1 base and J by 2 bases; unmatched bases: 2. The DNA of the CDR3 is TGTGCCACCAGCAGAGGGACTAGCGGTACCTACGAGCAGTACTTC. Amino acids: CATSRGTSGTYEQYF.

This rearrangement joins TRBV10-3 to TRBJ2-3; 10 nucleotides match TRBD2. This CDR3 has 15 amino acids. Germline V lookup: CDR1 ENHRY, CDR2 SYGVKD. J gave up 0 bases and V 6 bases, and 3 bases lay outside the gene matches. Here the CDR3 reads CAIRSGRASTDTQYF. For the CDR3, the DNA is TGTGCCATCAGGAGCGGGAGGGCTAGCACAGATACGCAGTATTTT.

Comments on this clone: Other DNA sequences in this sample translate to the same CDR3. The chain has TRBV30 and TRBJ1-5; D unresolved. From germline, CDR1 is GTSNPN and CDR2 SVGIG (reference sequence). Deletions cut 4 bases from V and 2 bases from J, with 6 bases between. The CDR3 sequence is 12 residues long. In DNA form, the CDR3 reads TGTGCCTGGAAAAGAGGCAATCAGCCCCAGCATTTT. Its translation is CAWKRGNQPQHF.

This chain links TRBV10-2 with TRBJ1-2, with 10 bases fitting TRBD1. Per the germline V gene, CDR1 is WSHSY and CDR2 is SAAADI. V was clipped by 4 bases and J by 8 bases; unmatched bases: 4. The CDR3 consists of 13 residues. The CDR3 region is CASSGGTGEGYTF. The CDR3 coding sequence is TGCGCCAGCAGTGGGGGGACAGGGGAAGGCTACACCTTC.

V and J are TRBV27 and TRBJ1-4, with D perhaps matching TRBD1 (6 bases). The germline V and J ends were trimmed by 6 bases and 0 bases, with 17 bases remaining between them. CDR3 size: 17 residues. From germline, CDR1 is MNHEY and CDR2 SMNVEV (reference sequence). For the CDR3, the DNA is TGTGCCAGCAGACGACAGGCAAAACTTGCAACTAATGAAAAACTGTTTTTT. This gives the protein CASRRQAKLATNEKLFF. The variable domain in full, completed from reference TRBV27 and TRBJ1-4, reads EAQVTQNPRYLITVTGKKLTVTCSQNMNHEYMSWYRQDPGLGLRQIYYSMNVEVTDKGDVPEGYKVSRKEKRNFPLILESPSPNQTSLYFCASRRQAKLATNEKLFFGSGTQLSVL.

This chain connects TRBV10-2 to TRBJ2-7, with 13 nucleotides matching TRBD2. Germline V gives CDR1 WSHSY, CDR2 SAAADI. The V segment lost 6 bases and the J segment 4 bases; nucleotides outside the gene matches: 15. The CDR3 is 18 amino acids. The CDR3: CASRARLAGGFDDYEQYF. The CDR3 DNA reads TGCGCCAGCAGAGCTCGACTAGCGGGAGGTTTCGATGATTACGAGCAGTACTTC.

CDR3 sequence (DNA): TGTGCCAGCAGGGAACATGGGCGGAGTGGCTACACCTTC. Protein: CASREHGRSGYTF. This sequence joins TRBV27 and TRBJ1-2; D remains ambiguous. The CDR3 sequence is 13 residues long. Germline CDR1 reads MNHEY; CDR2 reads SMNVEV (reference sequence). The V and J ends lost 6 bases and 7 bases respectively, with 15 bases between them.